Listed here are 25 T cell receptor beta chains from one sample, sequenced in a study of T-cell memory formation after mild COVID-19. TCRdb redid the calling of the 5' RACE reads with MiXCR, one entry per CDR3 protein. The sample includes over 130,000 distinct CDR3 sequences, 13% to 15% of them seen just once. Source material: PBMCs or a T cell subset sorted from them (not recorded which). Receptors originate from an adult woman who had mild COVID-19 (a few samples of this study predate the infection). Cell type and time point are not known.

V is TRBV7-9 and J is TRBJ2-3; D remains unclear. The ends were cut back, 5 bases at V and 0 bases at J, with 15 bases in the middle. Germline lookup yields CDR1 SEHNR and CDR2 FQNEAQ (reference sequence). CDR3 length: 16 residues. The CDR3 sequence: CASSPHVVGSTDTQYF. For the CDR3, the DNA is TGTGCCAGCAGCCCCCATGTGGTGGGAAGCACAGATACGCAGTATTTT.

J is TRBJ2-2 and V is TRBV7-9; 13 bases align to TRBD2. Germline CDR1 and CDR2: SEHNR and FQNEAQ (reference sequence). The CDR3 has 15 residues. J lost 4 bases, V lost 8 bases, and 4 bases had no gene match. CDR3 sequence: CASPRTSGGTGELFF. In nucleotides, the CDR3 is TGTGCCAGCCCACGGACTAGCGGGGGCACCGGGGAGCTGTTTTTT. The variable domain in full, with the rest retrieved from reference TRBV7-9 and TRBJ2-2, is DTGVSQNPRHKITKRGQNVTFRCDPISEHNRLYWYRQTLGQGPEFLTYFQNEAQLEKSRLLSDRFSAERPKGSFSTLEIQRTEQGDSAMYLCASPRTSGGTGELFFGEGSRLTVL.

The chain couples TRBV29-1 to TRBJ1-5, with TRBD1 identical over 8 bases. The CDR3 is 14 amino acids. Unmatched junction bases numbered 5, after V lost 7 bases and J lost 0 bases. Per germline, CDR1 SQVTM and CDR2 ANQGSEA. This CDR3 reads CSAGGSDSNQPQHF. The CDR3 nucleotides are TGCAGCGCAGGGGGCTCGGATAGCAATCAGCCCCAGCATTTT.

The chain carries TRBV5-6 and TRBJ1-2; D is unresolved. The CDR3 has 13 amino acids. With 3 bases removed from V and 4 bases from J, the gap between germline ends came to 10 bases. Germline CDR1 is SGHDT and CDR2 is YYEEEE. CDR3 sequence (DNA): TGTGCCAGCAGCTACGGCGGAGCCTATGGCTACACCTTC. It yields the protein CASSYGGAYGYTF.

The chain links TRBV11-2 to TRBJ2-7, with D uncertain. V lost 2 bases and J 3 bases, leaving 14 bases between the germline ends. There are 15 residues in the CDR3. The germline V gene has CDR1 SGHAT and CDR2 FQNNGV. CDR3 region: CASSLIFGKNYEQYF. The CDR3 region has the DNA TGTGCCAGCAGCTTAATATTTGGGAAGAACTACGAGCAGTACTTC.

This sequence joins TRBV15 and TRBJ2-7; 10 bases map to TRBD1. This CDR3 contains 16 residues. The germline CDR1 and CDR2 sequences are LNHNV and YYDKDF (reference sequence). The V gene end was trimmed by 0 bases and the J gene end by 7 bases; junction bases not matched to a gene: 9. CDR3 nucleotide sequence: TGTGCCACCAGCAGAGAGCGGGACAGGGGATTTAGGGAGCAGTACTTC. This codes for CATSRERDRGFREQYF.

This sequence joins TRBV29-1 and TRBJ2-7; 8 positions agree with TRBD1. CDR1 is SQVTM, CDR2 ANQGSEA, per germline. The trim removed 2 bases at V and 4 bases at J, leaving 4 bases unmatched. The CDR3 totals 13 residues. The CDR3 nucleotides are TGCAGCGTTGAAACCGGACAGGGATACGAGCAGTACTTC. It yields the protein CSVETGQGYEQYF.

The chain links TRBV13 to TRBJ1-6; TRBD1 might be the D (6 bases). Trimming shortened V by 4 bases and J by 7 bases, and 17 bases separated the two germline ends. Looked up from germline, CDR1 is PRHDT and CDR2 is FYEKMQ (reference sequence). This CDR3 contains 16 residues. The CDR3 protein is CASSSPEGEANSPLHF. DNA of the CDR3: TGTGCCAGCAGCTCACCCGAGGGGGAGGCGAATTCACCCCTCCACTTT.

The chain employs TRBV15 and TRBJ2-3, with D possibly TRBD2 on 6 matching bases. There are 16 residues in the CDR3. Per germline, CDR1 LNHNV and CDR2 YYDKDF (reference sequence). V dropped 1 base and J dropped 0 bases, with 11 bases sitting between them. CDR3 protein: CATSRGTGGSTDTQYF. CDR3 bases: TGTGCCACCAGCAGAGGGACCGGGGGAAGCACAGATACGCAGTATTTT. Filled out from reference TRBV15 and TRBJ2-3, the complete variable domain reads DAMVIQNPRYQVTQFGKPVTLSCSQTLNHNVMYWYQQKSSQAPKLLFHYYDKDFNNEADTPDNFQSRRPNTSFCFLDIRSPGLGDTAMYLCATSRGTGGSTDTQYFGPGTRLTVL.

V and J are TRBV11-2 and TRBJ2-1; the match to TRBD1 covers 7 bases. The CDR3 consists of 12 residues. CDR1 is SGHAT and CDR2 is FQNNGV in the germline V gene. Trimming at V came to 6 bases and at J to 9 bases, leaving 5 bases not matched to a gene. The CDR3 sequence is CASRSTGVEQFF. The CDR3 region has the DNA TGTGCCAGCAGATCCACAGGGGTTGAGCAGTTCTTC.

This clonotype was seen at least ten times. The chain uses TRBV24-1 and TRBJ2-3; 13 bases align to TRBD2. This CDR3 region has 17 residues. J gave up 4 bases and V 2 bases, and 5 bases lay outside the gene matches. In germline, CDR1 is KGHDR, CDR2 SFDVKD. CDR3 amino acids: CATSDWTSGSLADTQYF. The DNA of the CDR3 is TGTGCCACCAGTGATTGGACTAGCGGGAGTCTCGCAGATACGCAGTATTTT.

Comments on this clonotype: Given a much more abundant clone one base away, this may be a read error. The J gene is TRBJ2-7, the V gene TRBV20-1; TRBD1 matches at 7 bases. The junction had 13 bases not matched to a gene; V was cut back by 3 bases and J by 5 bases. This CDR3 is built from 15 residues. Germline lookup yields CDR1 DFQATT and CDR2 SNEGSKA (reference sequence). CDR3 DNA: TGCAGTGCTAGCGAATTCGGGACAGCTCGGAACGAGCAGTACTTC. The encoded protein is CSASEFGTARNEQYF.

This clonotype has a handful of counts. This chain's CDR3 is CASSESDYEQYF. The DNA of the CDR3 is TGCGCCAGCAGTGAGTCGGACTACGAGCAGTACTTC. The rearrangement uses TRBV10-2 and TRBJ2-7; D is ambiguous. V lost 0 bases and J lost 3, with 3 bases in between. Germline loops: CDR1 WSHSY, CDR2 SAAADI. This CDR3 has 12 residues.

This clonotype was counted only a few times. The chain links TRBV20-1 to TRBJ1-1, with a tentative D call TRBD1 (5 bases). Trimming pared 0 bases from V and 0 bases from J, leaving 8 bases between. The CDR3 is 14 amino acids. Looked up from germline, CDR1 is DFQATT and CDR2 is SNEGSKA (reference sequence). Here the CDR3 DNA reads TGCAGTGCTAGAGATGGGACCATGAACACTGAAGCTTTCTTT. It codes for CSARDGTMNTEAFF.

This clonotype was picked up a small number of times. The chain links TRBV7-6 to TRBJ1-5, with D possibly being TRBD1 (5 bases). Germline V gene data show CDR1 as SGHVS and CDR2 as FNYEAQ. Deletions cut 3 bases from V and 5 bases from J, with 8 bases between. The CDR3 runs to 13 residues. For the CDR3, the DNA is TGTGCCAGCAGCTTTGGGGGTGATCAGCCCCAGCATTTT. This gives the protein CASSFGGDQPQHF.

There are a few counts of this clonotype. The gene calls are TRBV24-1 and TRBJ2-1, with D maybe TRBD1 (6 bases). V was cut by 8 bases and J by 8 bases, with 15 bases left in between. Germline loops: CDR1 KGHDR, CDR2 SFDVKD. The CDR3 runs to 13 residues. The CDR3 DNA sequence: TGTGCCACCACCGAGGTAGGGGGACATGAGCAGTTCTTC. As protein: CATTEVGGHEQFF.

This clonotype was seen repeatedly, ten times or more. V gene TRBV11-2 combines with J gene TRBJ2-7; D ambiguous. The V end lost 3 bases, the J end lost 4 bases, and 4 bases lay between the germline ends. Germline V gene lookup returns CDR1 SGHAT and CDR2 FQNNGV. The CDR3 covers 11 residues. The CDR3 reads CASSLVYEQYF. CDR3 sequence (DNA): TGTGCCAGCAGCTTGGTATACGAGCAGTACTTC.

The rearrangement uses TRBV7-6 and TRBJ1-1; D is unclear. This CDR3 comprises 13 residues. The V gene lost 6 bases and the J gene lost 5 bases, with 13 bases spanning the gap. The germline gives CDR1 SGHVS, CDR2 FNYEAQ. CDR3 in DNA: TGTGCCAGCAGTGATAGGGAGGATACTGAAGCTTTCTTT. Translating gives CASSDREDTEAFF. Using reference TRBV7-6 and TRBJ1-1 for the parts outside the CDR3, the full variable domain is GAGVSQSPRYKVTKRGQDVALRCDPISGHVSLYWYRQALGQGPEFLTYFNYEAQQDKSGLPNDRFSAERPEGSISTLTIQRTEQRDSAMYRCASSDREDTEAFFGQGTRLTVV.

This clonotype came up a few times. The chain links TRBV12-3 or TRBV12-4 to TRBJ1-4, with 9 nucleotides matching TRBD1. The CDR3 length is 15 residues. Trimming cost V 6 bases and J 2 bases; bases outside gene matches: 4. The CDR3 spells CASSTTGGTNEKLFF. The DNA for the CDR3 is TGTGCCAGCAGCACAACAGGGGGCACTAATGAAAAACTGTTTTTT.

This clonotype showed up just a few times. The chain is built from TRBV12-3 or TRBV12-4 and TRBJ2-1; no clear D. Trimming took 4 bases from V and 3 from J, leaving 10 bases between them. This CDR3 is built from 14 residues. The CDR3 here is CASSSSAYYNEQFF. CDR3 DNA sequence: TGTGCCAGCAGTTCAAGCGCATACTACAATGAGCAGTTCTTC.

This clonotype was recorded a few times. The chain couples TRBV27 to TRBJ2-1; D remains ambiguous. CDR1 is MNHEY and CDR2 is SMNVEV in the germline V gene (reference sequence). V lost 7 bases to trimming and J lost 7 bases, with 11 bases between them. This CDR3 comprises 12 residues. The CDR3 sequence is CASTLPLNEQFF. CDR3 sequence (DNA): TGTGCCAGCACCCTTCCGTTGAATGAGCAGTTCTTC.

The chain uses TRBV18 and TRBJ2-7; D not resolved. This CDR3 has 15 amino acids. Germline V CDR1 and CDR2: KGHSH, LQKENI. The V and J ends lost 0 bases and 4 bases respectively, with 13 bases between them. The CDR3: CASSPPKGPRYEQYF. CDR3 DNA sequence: TGTGCCAGCTCACCACCGAAAGGTCCTCGGTACGAGCAGTACTTC.

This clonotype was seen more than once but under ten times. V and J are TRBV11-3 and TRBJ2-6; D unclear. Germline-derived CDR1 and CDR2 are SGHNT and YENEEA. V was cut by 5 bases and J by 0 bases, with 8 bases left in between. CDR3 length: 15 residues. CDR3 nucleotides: TGTGCCAGCAGCCCGGGTTCCTCTGGGGCCAACGTCCTGACTTTC. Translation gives CASSPGSSGANVLTF.

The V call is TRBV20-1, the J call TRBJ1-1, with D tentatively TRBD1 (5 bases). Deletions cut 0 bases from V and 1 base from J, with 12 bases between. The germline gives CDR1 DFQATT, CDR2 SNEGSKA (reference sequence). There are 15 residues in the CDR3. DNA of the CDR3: TGCAGTGCTAGAGATCGGGGGACGGGGAACACTGAAGCTTTCTTT. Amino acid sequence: CSARDRGTGNTEAFF.

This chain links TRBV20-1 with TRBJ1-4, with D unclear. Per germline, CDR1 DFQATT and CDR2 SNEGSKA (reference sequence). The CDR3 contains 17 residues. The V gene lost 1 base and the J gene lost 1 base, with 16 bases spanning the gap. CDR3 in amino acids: CSARVGHGLLTNEKLFF. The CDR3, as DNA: TGCAGTGCTAGAGTCGGGCACGGCCTCTTAACTAATGAAAAACTGTTTTTT.